This entry lists 32 T cell receptor beta chains sequenced from one sample in a study of blood T cell repertoires in COVID-19. Sequencing used immunoSEQ multiplex PCR; TCRdb keeps in-frame clones, though not all of them. The sample holds some 290,000 clones, under 90% seen once. Sample: PBMCs or T cells enriched from blood (not recorded which). These receptors came from a woman aged 25 to 45 who had recovered from COVID-19.

CDR3 coding DNA: TGTGCCAGCAGTTCGGTTAACGTCGAAAACATTCAGTACTTC. Protein: CASSSVNVENIQYF. This chain connects TRBV6-2 or TRBV6-3 to TRBJ2-4; D remains ambiguous. V gave up 4 bases and J gave up 5 bases, with 12 bases separating them. In germline, CDR1 is MNHEY, CDR2 SVGEGT. The CDR3 is 14 residues long.

The chain has TRBV18 and TRBJ1-1, with D maybe TRBD1 (6 bases). The CDR3 covers 14 residues. CDR1 is KGHSH, CDR2 LQKENI, per germline. Trimming pared 0 bases from V and 8 bases from J, leaving 13 bases between. For the CDR3, the DNA is TGTGCCAGCTCACCACCTGCGGGGGGCGGGGAAGCTTTCTTT. This sequence encodes CASSPPAGGGEAFF.

The gene calls are TRBV4-2 and TRBJ1-5, with a weak D call TRBD1 (5 bases). Germline loops: CDR1 LGHNA, CDR2 YNFKEQ. This CDR3 has 16 residues. Trimming shortened V by 4 bases and J by 4 bases, and 17 bases separated the two germline ends. The CDR3 DNA reads as TGTGCCAGCAGCCTTTGGTGGGGCGGTGGTAATCAGCCCCAGCATTTT. Translated: CASSLWWGGGNQPQHF.

This clone has only one observation. This rearrangement joins TRBV11-2 to TRBJ2-5, with 11 positions matching TRBD2. The CDR3 runs to 19 residues. Unmatched junction bases numbered 15, after V lost 5 bases and J lost 1 base. Germline V gene lookup returns CDR1 SGHAT and CDR2 FQNNGV. The CDR3 is CASSPNQILAGVRQETQYF. CDR3 DNA sequence: TGTGCCAGCAGCCCGAACCAAATACTAGCGGGAGTACGCCAAGAGACCCAGTACTTC.

Concerning this clone: At one end, the junction sequence differs from germline, possibly due to a read error. The rearrangement uses TRBV11-2 and TRBJ1-1; perhaps TRBD1 as D (6 bases). The CDR3 covers 13 residues. CDR1 is SGHAT and CDR2 is FQNNGV in the germline V gene. CDR3 sequence (DNA): TGTGCCAGCAGCTTAGGGACAGACACCGAAGCTTTCTTT. It encodes CASSLGTDTEAFF. Full variable domain (rest looked up from reference TRBV11-2 and TRBJ1-1): EAGVAQSPRYKIIEKRQSVAFWCNPISGHATLYWYQQILGQGPKLLIQFQNNGVVDDSQLPKDRFSAERLKGVDSTLKIQPAKLEDSAVYLCASSLGTDTEAFFGQGTRLTVV.

V and J are TRBV18 and TRBJ2-7; possibly TRBD1 for D (5 bases). Trimming removed 3 bases from V and 10 bases from J, with 16 bases in between. Germline V gives CDR1 KGHSH, CDR2 LQKENI. The CDR3 has 13 residues. The CDR3 loop is CASSPGQSYGQYF. In DNA, the CDR3 is TGTGCCAGCTCACCTGGACAATCCTACGGACAGTACTTC.

The gene calls are TRBV3-1 (or the pseudogene TRBV3-2) and TRBJ1-4; maybe TRBD1 (6 bases). The germline CDR1 and CDR2 sequences are LGHDT and YNNKEL (reference sequence). V gave up 2 bases and J gave up 13 bases, with 20 bases separating them. The CDR3 length is 15 residues. CDR3 nucleotides: TGTGCCAGCAGCCAACAAGGGGGTATCGGTATGGGACTGTTTTTT. It yields the protein CASSQQGGIGMGLFF.

The J gene is TRBJ1-1, the V gene TRBV4-2; D gene unclear. The CDR3 runs 13 residues. Germline CDR1 and CDR2: LGHNA and YNFKEQ. Trimming pared 0 bases from V and 1 base from J, leaving 3 bases between. The CDR3 bases are TGTGCCAGCAGCCAAGACGGGAACACTGAAGCTTTCTTT. It yields the protein CASSQDGNTEAFF.

The chain combines TRBV4-2 with TRBJ2-1; D might be TRBD2 (5 bases). This CDR3 is 16 amino acids long. The germline gives CDR1 LGHNA, CDR2 YNFKEQ. V lost 4 bases and J lost 4, with 17 bases in between. CDR3 nucleotides: TGTGCCAGCAGCCTCATCCCCACGGGGTCGTACAATGAGCAGTTCTTC. Translation gives CASSLIPTGSYNEQFF.

V is TRBV5-4 and J is TRBJ1-4; TRBD1 is a possible D gene (5 bases). In germline, CDR1 is SGHNT, CDR2 YYREEE (reference sequence). V lost 0 bases to trimming and J lost 8 bases, with 11 bases between them. The CDR3 has 14 amino acids. The DNA of the CDR3 is TGTGCCAGCAGCTTGGCCAGGGTCTCCGAAAAACTGTTTTTT. As protein: CASSLARVSEKLFF.

The chain carries TRBV5-4 and TRBJ2-1, with a tentative D call TRBD1 (6 bases). Germline V gene lookup returns CDR1 SGHNT and CDR2 YYREEE (reference sequence). The CDR3 loop spans 14 amino acids. With 7 bases removed from V and 9 bases from J, the gap between germline ends came to 20 bases. This CDR3 is CASGPTTGPVEQFF. CDR3 bases: TGTGCCAGCGGACCGACAACAGGGCCGGTTGAGCAGTTCTTC.

The chain carries TRBV3-1 (or the pseudogene TRBV3-2) and TRBJ2-6; TRBD1 might be the D (5 bases). The CDR3 is made up of 14 amino acids. CDR1 is LGHDT, CDR2 YNNKEL, per germline (reference sequence). V lost 3 bases and J lost 9, with 12 bases in between. This chain's CDR3 is CASSHRGGINVLTF. The CDR3 DNA is TGTGCCAGCAGCCATAGGGGTGGGATCAACGTCCTGACTTTC.

The chain links TRBV19 to TRBJ1-5, with a weak D call TRBD1 (5 bases). Trimming removed 7 bases from V and 0 bases from J, with 7 bases in between. Per the germline V gene, CDR1 is LNHDA and CDR2 is SQIVND (reference sequence). The CDR3 loop spans 13 amino acids. CDR3 sequence: CASKGVSNQPQHF. In nucleotides, the CDR3 is TGTGCCAGTAAAGGGGTTAGCAATCAGCCCCAGCATTTT.

The J gene is TRBJ2-7, the V gene TRBV11-2; TRBD1 aligns across 12 bases. The V segment lost 7 bases and the J segment 6 bases; nucleotides outside the gene matches: 10. Germline loops: CDR1 SGHAT, CDR2 FQNNGV. The CDR3 spans 15 residues. The CDR3 DNA follows: TGTGCCAGCATCCGACCGGGACAGGGGGCTTCCGAGCAGTACTTC. It yields the protein CASIRPGQGASEQYF.

The V gene is TRBV13, the J gene TRBJ2-1, with TRBD2 matching over 10 bases. CDR1 and CDR2 from the germline V gene are PRHDT and FYEKMQ (reference sequence). The CDR3 spans 15 residues. Trimming cost V 6 bases and J 0 bases; bases outside gene matches: 2. The CDR3 DNA reads TGTGCCAGCAGTCCTAGCGGGAGCTCCTACAATGAGCAGTTCTTC. Its protein product is CASSPSGSSYNEQFF.

V usage is TRBV5-1 and J usage is TRBJ2-7; D ambiguous. The ends were cut back, 0 bases at V and 2 bases at J, with 9 bases in the middle. This CDR3 has 14 residues. Germline-derived CDR1 and CDR2 are SGHRS and YFSETQ. CDR3: CASSLAFGAYEQYF. The CDR3 DNA sequence: TGCGCCAGCAGCTTGGCCTTCGGAGCCTACGAGCAGTACTTC.

The chain joins TRBV7-9 to TRBJ2-7, with 9 positions matching TRBD2. The CDR3 is 15 residues long. Germline CDR1 reads SEHNR; CDR2 reads FQNEAQ (reference sequence). Germline trimming cut 4 bases from V and 2 bases from J; bases unmatched to any gene: 6. CDR3 coding DNA: TGTGCCAGCAGCTCCGGGACTAGCTGGACCTACGAGCAGTACTTC. Amino acids: CASSSGTSWTYEQYF.

The chain is built from TRBV12-3 or TRBV12-4 and TRBJ2-1; D uncertain. The V and J ends lost 6 bases and 7 bases respectively, with 10 bases between them. This CDR3 is 12 amino acids long. CDR3 in DNA: TGTGCCAGCAGGGAGCGAGAGAATGAGCAGTTCTTC. Translation gives CASRERENEQFF.

This chain links TRBV19 with TRBJ2-1; tentatively, D is TRBD2 (6 bases). V lost 1 base and J lost 7, with 14 bases in between. In germline, CDR1 is LNHDA, CDR2 SQIVND (reference sequence). CDR3 size: 15 residues. The CDR3 here is CASSIGQGGRNEQFF. The CDR3, as DNA: TGTGCCAGTAGTATAGGCCAGGGTGGGAGGAATGAGCAGTTCTTC.

This clone appeared once. This chain links TRBV28 with TRBJ2-7; 9 bases fit TRBD1. J gave up 3 bases and V 8 bases, and 5 bases lay outside the gene matches. The CDR3 extends over 13 amino acids. The germline gives CDR1 MDHEN, CDR2 SYDVKM. CDR3 sequence: CASQDRGLYEQYF. CDR3 nucleotides: TGTGCCAGCCAGGACAGGGGACTCTACGAGCAGTACTTC.

CDR3 sequence: CASSLGFRDSTYEQYF. CDR3 sequence (DNA): TGTGCCAGCAGCTTAGGGTTCCGGGATTCAACCTACGAGCAGTACTTC. V gene TRBV11-2 combines with J gene TRBJ2-7, with D maybe TRBD2 (5 bases). This CDR3 has 16 residues. The germline V gene has CDR1 SGHAT and CDR2 FQNNGV. Trimming stripped 1 base from V and 2 bases from J, with 15 bases between.

The chain couples TRBV3-1 (or the pseudogene TRBV3-2) to TRBJ2-4; D possibly corresponds to TRBD2 (6 bases). Germline V gives CDR1 LGHDT, CDR2 YNNKEL (reference sequence). The CDR3 totals 15 residues. Trimming took 0 bases from V and 6 from J, leaving 12 bases between them. The CDR3 DNA follows: TGTGCCAGCAGCCAAGATCCGGGAGTTCCAAACATTCAGTACTTC. It encodes CASSQDPGVPNIQYF.

This chain connects TRBV15 to TRBJ1-5; tentatively, D is TRBD1 (5 bases). V lost 0 bases, J lost 9 bases, and 15 bases lay in between. In germline, CDR1 is LNHNV, CDR2 YYDKDF (reference sequence). There are 15 residues in the CDR3. The CDR3: CATSRERREGSPQHF. CDR3 coding DNA: TGTGCCACCAGCAGAGAAAGGAGGGAGGGGTCGCCCCAGCATTTT.

The V gene is TRBV6-5, the J gene TRBJ1-4; tentatively, D is TRBD1 (5 bases). The germline gives CDR1 MNHEY, CDR2 SVGAGI. Trimming took off 0 bases at V and 7 bases at J, with 12 bases between the two ends. CDR3 length: 15 amino acids. The CDR3 sequence is CASSYSGQGSEKLFF. As DNA, the CDR3 is TGTGCCAGCAGTTACTCAGGGCAGGGAAGTGAAAAACTGTTTTTT.

This chain joins TRBV27 and TRBJ2-6; weak D call: TRBD2 (5 bases). Trimming pared 5 bases from V and 4 bases from J, leaving 18 bases between. Germline V lookup: CDR1 MNHEY, CDR2 SMNVEV (reference sequence). This CDR3 comprises 17 residues. The CDR3 bases are TGTGCCAGCAGTCTGCGGGCTCCCGGGTCCGGGGCCAACGTCCTGACTTTC. Translation: CASSLRAPGSGANVLTF.

The chain joins TRBV10-3 to TRBJ1-3; 7 positions agree with TRBD1. J gave up 0 bases and V 6 bases, and 8 bases lay outside the gene matches. CDR3 length: 16 residues. CDR1 and CDR2 from the germline V gene are ENHRY and SYGVKD. The chain's CDR3 is CAIRRTGLDSGNTIYF. The CDR3 nucleotides are TGTGCCATCAGAAGGACAGGCTTAGACTCTGGAAACACCATATATTTT.

This chain joins TRBV6-5 and TRBJ2-1; weak D call: TRBD2 (6 bases). V was cut by 6 bases and J by 3 bases, with 15 bases left in between. This CDR3 comprises 15 residues. CDR1 is MNHEY, CDR2 SVGAGI, per germline. CDR3 amino acids: CASSGAGTDYNEQFF. CDR3 DNA: TGTGCCAGCAGCGGGGCCGGGACTGACTACAATGAGCAGTTCTTC.

The chain links TRBV18 to TRBJ2-1; 8 nucleotides align to TRBD2. CDR3 length equals 16 residues. Trimming took 0 bases from V and 4 from J; bases not matched to a gene: 5. In germline, CDR1 is KGHSH, CDR2 LQKENI. The CDR3 protein is CASSPPTSGYYNEQFF. CDR3 coding DNA: TGTGCCAGCTCACCACCCACTAGCGGTTATTACAATGAGCAGTTCTTC.

The genes are TRBV7-2 and TRBJ2-7, with TRBD1 identical over 8 bases. Germline assignment: CDR1 SGHTA and CDR2 FQGNSA. The length of the CDR3 is 17 residues. After removal of 0 bases from V and 3 bases from J, the junction contained 10 bases not matched to a gene. The CDR3 DNA is TGTGCCAGCAGCTTAGCGCTCCGGACAGGGTATTTCTACGAGCAGTACTTC. Its protein is CASSLALRTGYFYEQYF. Full variable domain (outside the CDR3, taken from reference TRBV7-2 and TRBJ2-7): GAGVSQSPSNKVTEKGKDVELRCDPISGHTALYWYRQSLGQGLEFLIYFQGNSAPDKSGLPSDRFSAERTGGSVSTLTIQRTQQEDSAVYLCASSLALRTGYFYEQYFGPGTRLTVT.

The chain recombines TRBV12-5 with TRBJ2-1; TRBD2 aligns across 9 bases. With 0 bases clipped from V and 3 bases from J, the junction kept 3 bases outside the gene matches. In germline, CDR1 is LGHNT, CDR2 FRNRAP. The CDR3 is 16 amino acids. DNA for the CDR3: TGTGCTAGTGGTTTGGTAACTAGCGGGTACTACAATGAGCAGTTCTTC. Encoded protein: CASGLVTSGYYNEQFF.

The chain is built from TRBV5-1 and TRBJ1-1; D is unclear. The CDR3 consists of 16 residues. Trimming removed 1 base from V and 1 base from J, with 14 bases in between. Germline loops: CDR1 SGHRS, CDR2 YFSETQ. In DNA form, the CDR3 reads TGCGCCAGCAGCTTGCGTTCTTGGCGGTCGAACACTGAAGCTTTCTTT. Its protein product is CASSLRSWRSNTEAFF.

The rearrangement links TRBV1 to TRBJ1-4. TRBV1 is a known pseudogene. This CDR3 region has 16 residues. DNA of the CDR3: TGCACCAGCAGCCAAGCGGTGGAGGGCGATGGTGAAAAACTGTTTTTT. Encoded protein: CTSSQAVEGDGEKLFF.